A single sample is the source of the 29 T cell receptor beta chains below, sequenced in a study of vaccination and CD4 T cells after COVID-19. Antigen specificity for these receptors is unknown. Treatment meaning: roughly 10-day PBMC culture with coronavirus spike peptide pools or control peptides (ViraFEST assay). The Oncomine TCR Beta short-read assay was applied to DNA of cultured CD4+ T cells. TCRdb recomputed calls from the PCR reads with MiXCR, one row per CDR3 protein. The sample holds around 20,000 distinct CDR3 sequences, approximately 67% seen once. Input material: CD4+ T cells from blood, cultured in vitro. The origin of the receptors is a human donor who had recovered from COVID-19.

The chain is built from TRBV2 and TRBJ1-2; perhaps TRBD1 as D (6 bases). Germline CDR1 is SNHLY and CDR2 is FYNNEI. CDR3 length equals 15 residues. Between the trimmed V and J ends, which lost 6 bases and 0 bases, there was a span of 14 bases. CDR3 DNA: TGTGCCAGCAGCCGCCGGGACACAGCTAACTATGGCTACACCTTC. As protein: CASSRRDTANYGYTF.

The chain links TRBV7-9 to TRBJ1-5, with TRBD1 as a possible D gene (5 bases). The CDR3 consists of 13 residues. Trimming took 5 bases from V and 5 from J, leaving 10 bases between them. Germline loops: CDR1 SEHNR, CDR2 FQNEAQ (reference sequence). The DNA of the CDR3 is TGTGCCAGCAGCGACTGGGGGGATCAGCCCCAGCATTTT. This codes for CASSDWGDQPQHF.

V gene TRBV6-1 combines with J gene TRBJ1-1; 9 bases line up with TRBD1. After removal of 4 bases from V and 6 bases from J, the junction contained 3 bases not matched to a gene. Germline V gene data show CDR1 as MNHNS and CDR2 as SASEGT. The CDR3 consists of 13 residues. DNA of the CDR3: TGTGCCAGCAGTGTGAACAGGGGGCCTGAAGCTTTCTTT. Translation gives CASSVNRGPEAFF.

This CDR3 reads CASSLAADTQYF. CDR3 nucleotide sequence: TGTGCCAGCAGCTTGGCGGCAGATACGCAGTATTTT. The genes are TRBV5-4 and TRBJ2-3; no clear D. The length of the CDR3 is 12 residues. Germline V gene lookup returns CDR1 SGHNT and CDR2 YYREEE (reference sequence). The V end was cut by 0 bases, the J end by 4 bases, with 3 bases between.

This clonotype appeared a single time. The chain couples TRBV15 to TRBJ1-2; D is undetermined. The V and J ends lost 1 base and 4 bases respectively, with 4 bases between them. Germline V lookup: CDR1 LNHNV, CDR2 YYDKDF (reference sequence). The CDR3 is made up of 12 amino acids. CDR3 bases: TGTGCCACCAGCAGAGGGGCCTATGGCTACACCTTC. It translates to CATSRGAYGYTF.

This rearrangement joins TRBV19 to TRBJ1-5, with a possible D match to TRBD1 (6 bases). CDR1 and CDR2 (germline): LNHDA, SQIVND (reference sequence). V shed 6 bases and J shed 5 bases, with 11 bases lying between them. The CDR3 has 13 amino acids. Written as DNA, the CDR3 is TGTGCCAGTAGCCCCCGGACAGATCAGCCCCAGCATTTT. Translation gives CASSPRTDQPQHF.

This chain uses TRBV2 with TRBJ1-5, with a weak D call TRBD1 (6 bases). The CDR3 has 13 residues. Trimming pared 5 bases from V and 4 bases from J, leaving 9 bases between. The germline CDR1 and CDR2 sequences are SNHLY and FYNNEI. The CDR3 DNA reads TGTGCCAGCAGTAGACAGGCAAATCAGCCCCAGCATTTT. Translation gives CASSRQANQPQHF. The entire variable domain, with the rest obtained from reference TRBV2 and TRBJ1-5, is as follows: EPEVTQTPSHQVTQMGQEVILRCVPISNHLYFYWYRQILGQKVEFLVSFYNNEISEKSEIFDDQFSVERPDGSNFTLKIRSTKLEDSAMYFCASSRQANQPQHFGDGTRLSIL.

The chain joins TRBV19 to TRBJ1-2; D not resolved. The CDR3 spans 8 residues. V shed 7 bases and J shed 12 bases, with 6 bases lying between them. Germline loops: CDR1 LNHDA, CDR2 SQIVND (reference sequence). The CDR3 protein is CASMSDTF. DNA of the CDR3: TGTGCCAGTATGTCCGACACCTTC.

The V and J genes are TRBV7-2 and TRBJ2-3; D unresolved. Trimming cost V 4 bases and J 2 bases, with 4 bases left between them. CDR1 SGHTA and CDR2 FQGNSA come from the germline V gene. The CDR3 totals 12 residues. The CDR3 protein is CASSSITDTQYF. The CDR3 DNA sequence: TGTGCCAGCAGCTCTATCACAGATACGCAGTATTTT.

There are a few counts of this clonotype. The chain couples TRBV27 to TRBJ2-4; the match to TRBD1 covers 9 bases. Germline lookup yields CDR1 MNHEY and CDR2 SMNVEV (reference sequence). The CDR3 is 14 amino acids. After removal of 3 bases from V and 6 bases from J, the junction contained 3 bases not matched to a gene. The CDR3 coding sequence is TGTGCCAGCAGTTTCAGACAGGGGGTAAACATTCAGTACTTC. This gives the protein CASSFRQGVNIQYF.

A few counts support this clonotype. The chain has TRBV6-1 and TRBJ1-6; D is uncertain. Trimming pared 6 bases from V and 8 bases from J, leaving 11 bases between. Germline V CDR1 and CDR2: MNHNS, SASEGT. The CDR3 totals 13 residues. The CDR3 DNA reads TGTGCCAGCAGAGGACGGTCGGATTCACCCCTCCACTTT. Its protein product is CASRGRSDSPLHF.

The chain joins TRBV20-1 to TRBJ1-1; D not certain. The CDR3 runs to 12 residues. Deletions cut 4 bases from V and 2 bases from J, with 8 bases between. Looked up from germline, CDR1 is DFQATT and CDR2 is SNEGSKA (reference sequence). In DNA form, the CDR3 reads TGCAGTGCTATAGACATAAACACTGAAGCTTTCTTT. Amino acids: CSAIDINTEAFF.

The gene calls are TRBV6-2 or TRBV6-3 and TRBJ1-2; D gene ambiguous. Trimming took 10 bases from V and 6 from J, leaving 27 bases between them. Germline CDR1 reads MNHEY; CDR2 reads SVGEGT. The CDR3 is made up of 16 amino acids. CDR3: CATSKGWERPPDGYTF. As DNA, the CDR3 is TGTGCCACCTCGAAAGGGTGGGAGCGCCCTCCTGATGGCTACACCTTC.

This chain links TRBV6-4 with TRBJ2-3; 9 bases are shared with TRBD2. The germline gives CDR1 MRHNA, CDR2 SNTAGT. V lost 5 bases, J lost 3 bases, and 3 bases stayed unmatched. The CDR3 is 14 residues long. The CDR3 reads CASSIAGETDTQYF. The CDR3 DNA reads TGTGCCAGCAGTATAGCGGGAGAGACAGATACGCAGTATTTT.

This clonotype was observed a single time. One end of the junction is discordant with germline, which a read error may explain. The chain employs TRBV7-2 and TRBJ1-2; tentatively, D is TRBD1 (5 bases). The CDR3 length is 17 residues. Germline V lookup: CDR1 SGHTA, CDR2 FQGNSA. Here the CDR3 DNA reads TGTGCCAGCAGCTTAAGGGGACCGGACATTGTTAACGATGGCTACACCTTC. It translates to CASSLRGPDIVNDGYTF.

The chain has TRBV19 and TRBJ1-2; D remains unclear. This CDR3 has 15 amino acids. V gave up 2 bases and J gave up 7 bases, with 17 bases separating them. CDR1 and CDR2 from the germline V gene are LNHDA and SQIVND (reference sequence). This CDR3 is CASSINTRALSGYTF. The CDR3 DNA sequence: TGTGCCAGTAGTATAAACACCCGAGCGCTCTCTGGCTACACCTTC. Variable domain in full (rest from reference TRBV19 and TRBJ1-2): DGGITQSPKYLFRKEGQNVTLSCEQNLNHDAMYWYRQDPGQGLRLIYYSQIVNDFQKGDIAEGYSVSREKKESFPLTVTSAQKNPTAFYLCASSINTRALSGYTFGSGTRLTVV.

The V call is TRBV6-5, the J call TRBJ2-3; D is unresolved. With 4 bases removed from V and 5 bases from J, the gap between germline ends came to 13 bases. Looked up from germline, CDR1 is MNHEY and CDR2 is SVGAGI. This CDR3 region has 14 residues. The CDR3 spells CASSSPRREDTQYF. For the CDR3, the DNA is TGTGCCAGCAGTTCCCCCCGTAGGGAAGATACGCAGTATTTT.

The chain uses TRBV7-9 and TRBJ1-2; 11 bases match TRBD1. With 3 bases clipped from V and 5 bases from J, the junction kept 5 bases outside the gene matches. This CDR3 contains 15 residues. Germline V gene data show CDR1 as SEHNR and CDR2 as FQNEAQ (reference sequence). The CDR3, as DNA: TGTGCCAGCAGCTTGAGGACAGGGGGCAATTATGGCTACACCTTC. It yields the protein CASSLRTGGNYGYTF.

V and J are TRBV28 and TRBJ1-2, with 9 bases that match TRBD1. The CDR3 has 16 residues. Unmatched junction bases numbered 11, after V lost 5 bases and J lost 4 bases. CDR1 is MDHEN and CDR2 is SYDVKM in the germline V gene. In DNA, the CDR3 is TGTGCCAGCAGTCCCGCCGGGACAGGGCAATTCTATGGCTACACCTTC. Residues: CASSPAGTGQFYGYTF.

The chain joins TRBV20-1 to TRBJ1-2, with D uncertain. The V and J ends lost 0 bases and 2 bases respectively, with 7 bases between them. Per germline, CDR1 DFQATT and CDR2 SNEGSKA (reference sequence). There are 13 residues in the CDR3. The CDR3 protein is CSARDQLNYGYTF. CDR3 bases: TGCAGTGCTAGAGATCAGCTAAACTATGGCTACACCTTC.

V is TRBV19 and J is TRBJ2-7; 8 nucleotides line up with TRBD1. CDR1 and CDR2 from the germline V gene are LNHDA and SQIVND (reference sequence). CDR3 size: 15 residues. The V gene end was trimmed by 5 bases and the J gene end by 5 bases; junction bases not matched to a gene: 11. CDR3 sequence (DNA): TGTGCCAGTAGTCGGTTAATTGGACAGGGCCACGAGCAGTACTTC. It specifies CASSRLIGQGHEQYF.

The rearrangement uses TRBV7-9 and TRBJ1-6; a possible D gene is TRBD1 (5 bases). Trimming took 3 bases from V and 7 from J, leaving 10 bases between them. Germline V CDR1 and CDR2: SEHNR, FQNEAQ (reference sequence). This CDR3 is built from 14 residues. The CDR3 here is CASSLRDRNSPLHF. CDR3 nucleotides: TGTGCCAGCAGCTTGCGAGACAGAAATTCACCCCTCCACTTT.

This chain uses TRBV7-2 with TRBJ1-4, with 8 nucleotides matching TRBD1. V shed 4 bases, J shed 8 bases, and the junction held 6 bases outside the gene matches. Germline V gene lookup returns CDR1 SGHTA and CDR2 FQGNSA. CDR3 length equals 14 residues. CDR3 amino acids: CASSSDRGGEKLFF. CDR3 coding DNA: TGTGCCAGCAGCTCCGACAGGGGAGGGGAAAAACTGTTTTTT. Supplemented by reference TRBV7-2 and TRBJ1-4, the full variable domain reads GAGVSQSPSNKVTEKGKDVELRCDPISGHTALYWYRQSLGQGLEFLIYFQGNSAPDKSGLPSDRFSAERTGGSVSTLTIQRTQQEDSAVYLCASSSDRGGEKLFFGSGTQLSVL.

The genes are TRBV2 and TRBJ1-1; the match to TRBD1 covers 8 bases. CDR3 length: 14 residues. CDR1 and CDR2 from the germline V gene are SNHLY and FYNNEI. With 7 bases clipped from V and 5 bases from J, the junction kept 9 bases outside the gene matches. Here the CDR3 DNA reads TGTGCCAGCATCGAGACAGGGGCCTCGACTGAAGCTTTCTTT. This translates into CASIETGASTEAFF. Complete variable domain (other parts from reference TRBV2 and TRBJ1-1): EPEVTQTPSHQVTQMGQEVILRCVPISNHLYFYWYRQILGQKVEFLVSFYNNEISEKSEIFDDQFSVERPDGSNFTLKIRSTKLEDSAMYFCASIETGASTEAFFGQGTRLTVV.

The V gene is TRBV30, the J gene TRBJ2-7, with D possibly TRBD1 on 5 matching bases. The CDR3 is 16 residues long. The V end lost 2 bases, the J end lost 9 bases, and 26 bases lay between the germline ends. The germline CDR1 and CDR2 sequences are GTSNPN and SVGIG (reference sequence). CDR3 coding DNA: TGTGCCTGGAGTTGGGGCCTCGGTCAGGGCTCCCTCGGGCAGTACTTC. This sequence encodes CAWSWGLGQGSLGQYF.

The chain links TRBV7-9 to TRBJ2-7, with D possibly matching TRBD1 (5 bases). Looked up from germline, CDR1 is SEHNR and CDR2 is FQNEAQ (reference sequence). Between the trimmed V and J ends, which lost 5 bases and 2 bases, there was a span of 13 bases. This CDR3 comprises 14 residues. In DNA, the CDR3 is TGTGCCAGCAGCGCAGGGTCCCCAACCTACGAGCAGTACTTC. Translation gives CASSAGSPTYEQYF.

This clonotype has just a few counts. The genes are TRBV19 and TRBJ1-1; D is undetermined. Germline CDR1 and CDR2: LNHDA and SQIVND (reference sequence). The length of the CDR3 is 16 residues. Trimming removed 3 bases from V and 1 base from J, with 15 bases in between. The CDR3: CASSMGPGRQNTEAFF. DNA for the CDR3: TGTGCCAGTAGTATGGGCCCCGGACGGCAGAACACTGAAGCTTTCTTT.

The chain uses TRBV20-1 and TRBJ1-1; D not resolved. This CDR3 is 13 amino acids long. The germline V and J ends were trimmed by 3 bases and 4 bases, with 12 bases remaining between them. The V gene's germline CDR1 is DFQATT and CDR2 SNEGSKA (reference sequence). The CDR3 loop reads CSARSNSGTEAFF. In DNA, the CDR3 is TGCAGTGCTAGGTCAAACTCGGGCACTGAAGCTTTCTTT.

This clonotype has a single count. The gene calls are TRBV2 and TRBJ1-5; 8 bases line up with TRBD1. CDR1 and CDR2 (germline): SNHLY, FYNNEI. The CDR3 has 14 amino acids. Trimming removed 8 bases from V and 6 bases from J; junction bases left unmatched: 9. CDR3 nucleotide sequence: TGTGCCAGCGGTGGACAGGGTGTGGGTCAGCCCCAGCATTTT. It yields the protein CASGGQGVGQPQHF.